The source of this TCR beta chain is a study of T cell repertoires in cytomegalovirus infection. The wider study: The public TCR beta signatures pointed to both CMV infection and matching HLA type. Study findings and constraints: Cumulative public TCR beta family frequency identified CMV carriers with the relevant HLA. HLA-C-restricted, CMV-specific TCR beta clonotypes were dominant ex vivo.

CDR1 is SGHAT, CDR2 FQNNGV, per germline. This CDR3 is built from 15 residues. Trimming cost V 1 base and J 14 bases; bases outside gene matches: 14. In TCRdb, the reads were re-called with MiXCR into one record per CDR3 protein. The top ten clones hold around 25% of a sample with some 180,000 distinct CDR3 sequences, about a sixth of them seen once. This clonotype was counted only a few times. Its antigen is still unknown. Sequenced material: CD8+ T cells from PBMCs. The chain has TRBV11-2 and TRBJ2-3, with 8 bases lining up with TRBD1. The clonotype comes from a human donor in good health (CMV status not recorded). Some clones in this sample may be carry-over from other donors' samples. The chain's CDR3 is CASSLVISGGGILYF. DNA for the CDR3: TGTGCCAGCAGCTTAGTGATCTCAGGGGGCGGGATTCTGTATTTT.